Listed here are 15 T cell receptor beta chains from one sample, sequenced in a study of blood T cell repertoires in COVID-19 (dated by TCRdb to the early 2020s). Receptor amplification or capture employed the immunoSEQ multiplex PCR assay. The immuneACCESS repertoire file appears here via TCRdb, limited to in-frame rearrangements. These files lack a portion of the clones; in checked studies, under half of the deficit traces to unresolved V genes, and the cause of the others is not known. This sample has more than 300,000 clones in its table, and roughly 90% of those were observed once. Together, the top ten hold 3.9% of the sample. Source material: PBMCs or T cells enriched from blood (not recorded which). These receptors all stem from a woman aged 25 to 45 who had been exposed to COVID-19.

The chain combines TRBV11-2 with TRBJ2-1; D uncertain. Germline CDR1 is SGHAT and CDR2 is FQNNGV. V was trimmed by 2 bases and J by 6 bases, leaving 5 bases between them. This CDR3 is built from 12 residues. The CDR3 bases are TGTGCCAGCAGCTTACGTTTCAATGAGCAGTTCTTC. Encoded protein: CASSLRFNEQFF.

Many counts were recorded for this clone. The V call is TRBV5-4, the J call TRBJ2-4, with D unclear. The CDR3 runs to 16 residues. Germline values: CDR1 SGHNT, CDR2 YYREEE (reference sequence). V was clipped by 3 bases and J by 0 bases, with 13 bases between them. This chain's CDR3 is CASSSRSYLAKNIQYF. The CDR3 coding sequence is TGTGCCAGCAGCTCCCGGTCCTATTTAGCCAAAAACATTCAGTACTTC.

This sequence joins TRBV29-1 and TRBJ1-2; D ambiguous. The CDR3 is made up of 12 amino acids. V lost 8 bases and J lost 4, with 14 bases in between. Germline V gives CDR1 SQVTM, CDR2 ANQGSEA. CDR3 sequence: CSYRVGRYGYTF. CDR3 coding DNA: TGCAGCTACCGCGTTGGGCGCTATGGCTACACCTTC.

This chain uses TRBV6-5 with TRBJ1-2; D gene ambiguous. Trimming removed 3 bases at V and 7 bases at J, with 12 bases between. The germline CDR1 and CDR2 sequences are MNHEY and SVGAGI. The CDR3 length is 13 residues. The CDR3 sequence is CASSYWEGSGYTF. The CDR3 coding sequence is TGTGCCAGCAGTTATTGGGAGGGTAGTGGCTACACCTTC.

This clone appeared a single time. The V and J genes are TRBV7-9 and TRBJ2-1; 8 nucleotides agree with TRBD1. There are 15 residues in the CDR3. The trim removed 6 bases at V and 5 bases at J, leaving 9 bases unmatched. The germline V gene has CDR1 SEHNR and CDR2 FQNEAQ (reference sequence). CDR3 loop: CASSRGQVGDNEQFF. DNA for the CDR3: TGTGCCAGCAGTCGGGGACAGGTTGGGGACAATGAGCAGTTCTTC.

The chain joins TRBV2 to TRBJ1-2; the match to TRBD1 covers 9 bases. The germline V gene has CDR1 SNHLY and CDR2 FYNNEI. This CDR3 contains 13 residues. V gave up 6 bases and J gave up 4 bases; unmatched junction bases: 3. CDR3 sequence: CASRLQGAYGYTF. The CDR3 nucleotides read TGTGCCAGCAGGCTACAGGGGGCCTATGGCTACACCTTC.

The J gene is TRBJ1-6, the V gene TRBV4-1, with D maybe TRBD1 (6 bases). V was clipped by 6 bases and J by 0 bases, with 9 bases between them. The germline V gene has CDR1 MGHRA and CDR2 YSYEKL. The length of the CDR3 is 15 residues. The CDR3 reads CASRGASSYNSPLHF. The CDR3 DNA follows: TGCGCCAGCAGGGGGGCCAGCTCCTATAATTCACCCCTCCACTTT.

The chain carries TRBV6-2 or TRBV6-3 and TRBJ1-1, with 7 nucleotides matching TRBD1. The CDR3 runs 13 residues. Germline V gene lookup returns CDR1 MNHEY and CDR2 SVGEGT. V shed 6 bases, J shed 4 bases, and the junction held 5 bases outside the gene matches. CDR3 DNA: TGTGCCAGCAGCCCGACAGGGATCACTGAAGCTTTCTTT. Its translation: CASSPTGITEAFF.

The genes are TRBV4-1 and TRBJ1-5; TRBD1 might be the D (5 bases). Trimming shortened V by 1 base and J by 1 base, and 8 bases separated the two germline ends. The germline gives CDR1 MGHRA, CDR2 YSYEKL. The CDR3 sequence is 15 residues long. Written as DNA, the CDR3 is TGCGCCAGCAGCCAAGCCAGGGCCAGCAATCAGCCCCAGCATTTT. This sequence encodes CASSQARASNQPQHF.

The V call is TRBV5-4, the J call TRBJ1-2; no reliable D call. V was cut by 0 bases and J by 3 bases, with 6 bases left in between. The CDR3 covers 13 residues. Germline V gene sequence: CDR1 SGHNT, CDR2 YYREEE (reference sequence). As DNA, the CDR3 is TGTGCCAGCAGCTTGGATGGAGACTATGGCTACACCTTC. It encodes CASSLDGDYGYTF.

V and J are TRBV9 and TRBJ2-7; 13 nucleotides match TRBD2. V gave up 4 bases and J gave up 5 bases; unmatched junction bases: 3. The CDR3 extends over 14 amino acids. The V gene's germline CDR1 is SGDLS and CDR2 YYNGEE. CDR3 in DNA: TGTGCCAGCAGCCCAGGGACTAGCGGGGACGAGCAGTACTTC. This encodes CASSPGTSGDEQYF.

The rearrangement uses TRBV27 and TRBJ1-2; weak D call: TRBD1 (6 bases). Per germline, CDR1 MNHEY and CDR2 SMNVEV (reference sequence). V gave up 6 bases and J gave up 3 bases, with 17 bases separating them. This CDR3 region has 15 residues. Here the CDR3 DNA reads TGTGCCAGCAGAACAGGGTCTCAGGGCTACTATGGCTACACCTTC. It yields the protein CASRTGSQGYYGYTF.

The chain is built from TRBV6-5 and TRBJ1-4; TRBD1 agrees at 10 bases. V lost 5 bases to trimming and J lost 7 bases; unmatched junction nucleotides: 7. This CDR3 contains 15 residues. CDR1 MNHEY and CDR2 SVGAGI come from the germline V gene. The CDR3 spells CASSKTGGDGEKLFF. In DNA form, the CDR3 reads TGTGCCAGCAGTAAGACAGGGGGCGACGGTGAAAAACTGTTTTTT.

The genes are TRBV3-1 (or the pseudogene TRBV3-2) and TRBJ1-1; no firm D call. From germline, CDR1 is LGHDT and CDR2 YNNKEL (reference sequence). Trimming removed 5 bases from V and 3 bases from J, with 16 bases in between. The CDR3 covers 15 residues. CDR3: CASSSSSISHTEAFF. In DNA form, the CDR3 reads TGTGCCAGCAGCTCGTCAAGCATAAGCCACACTGAAGCTTTCTTT.

The chain carries TRBV2 and TRBJ1-1; D perhaps matches TRBD1 (6 bases). CDR1 is SNHLY, CDR2 FYNNEI, per germline. The CDR3 spans 14 residues. V was pared by 6 bases and J by 7 bases, with 18 bases between. In DNA, the CDR3 is TGTGCCAGCAGCACCAACCCAGGGGCTCTTGAAGCTTTCTTT. Amino acid sequence: CASSTNPGALEAFF. Based on the CDR3 plus reference TRBV2 and TRBJ1-1, the full variable domain is EPEVTQTPSHQVTQMGQEVILRCVPISNHLYFYWYRQILGQKVEFLVSFYNNEISEKSEIFDDQFSVERPDGSNFTLKIRSTKLEDSAMYFCASSTNPGALEAFFGQGTRLTVV.